This T cell receptor (beta chain) was captured by sequencing in a study of Ad26.COV2.S vaccination and SARS-CoV-2 variants. The overall study: A COV1001 Ad26.COV2.S trial-arm participant provided the sample. Donor got 5x10^10 or 1x10^11 viral particles of Ad26.COV2.S. Whole-study findings and limits: Non-spike TCR breadth showed similarity between vaccine and placebo recipients.

The CDR3 consists of 14 residues. The V end lost 8 bases, the J end lost 8 bases, and 18 bases lay between the germline ends. Germline V gene lookup returns CDR1 MNHEY and CDR2 SVGAGI. Some clones are missing from TCRdb's copy, which holds only in-frame ones; the method was immunoSEQ multiplex PCR. The sample contains 500,000 or so clones, roughly 89% of which appear only once. Concerning this clone: Antigen specificity is unknown.

The treatment here: around 19 received Ad26.COV2.S at low or high dose, single or two shots; roughly five received placebo; per-sample allocation not given. Sampling was done on day 63 after the first vaccine or placebo injection. This person who donated was an adult of 18-55 years in Boston. This TCR derives from a person aged 18-60 years who received the Ad26.COV2.S COVID-19 vaccine or a placebo. The chain has TRBV6-5 and TRBJ1-4, with D possibly matching TRBD1 (6 bases). This specimen consisted of peripheral blood, obtained in a trial of Ad26.COV2.S vaccine versus placebo. The CDR3 is CASCPGRGREKLFF. The CDR3 DNA follows: TGTGCCAGCTGTCCCGGGAGGGGGAGGGAAAAACTGTTTTTT.